The T cell receptor (beta chain) under discussion was sequenced for a study of identical twins. This clonotype was counted ten times or more. Using its own MiXCR run on the 5' RACE reads, TCRdb lists one record per CDR3 protein. The sample lists around 960,000 distinct CDR3 sequences, roughly an eighth seen once, with about 1.5% in the top ten. Per germline, CDR1 MDHEN and CDR2 SYDVKM. The CDR3 sequence is 14 residues long. J gave up 5 bases and V 4 bases, and 6 bases lay outside the gene matches. The data also belong to a second study, concerning yellow fever vaccine responses in identical twins.

This chain connects TRBV28 to TRBJ2-7; 9 bases agree with TRBD2. Sequences were obtained from PBMCs. The receptor was derived from a woman aged 18-29 years in good health. The CDR3 loop reads CASSSPGLANEQYF. The CDR3 DNA follows: TGTGCCAGCAGTTCTCCGGGACTAGCAAACGAGCAGTACTTC. Using reference TRBV28 and TRBJ2-7 for the parts outside the CDR3, the full variable domain is DVKVTQSSRYLVKRTGEKVFLECVQDMDHENMFWYRQDPGLGLRLIYFSYDVKMKEKGDIPEGYSVSREKKERFSLILESASTNQTSMYLCASSSPGLANEQYFGPGTRLTVT.